One T cell receptor beta chain is described in this entry. Its target is unknown. This CDR3 comprises 13 residues. Trimming took off 4 bases at V and 1 base at J, with 7 bases between the two ends. CDR1 SGHAT and CDR2 FQDESV come from the germline V gene (reference sequence). Time point described: new active TB diagnosis, blood taken before or within 7 days of starting treatment. Active tuberculosis patients were new diagnoses, HIV-seronegative, South African, and aged 18 years or older. Tuberculosis was confirmed by positive sputum smear and/or M. tuberculosis culture. Each donor contributed about 100,000 T cells on average, unsorted. This table comes from immunoSEQ multiplex PCR, and its TCRdb copy is limited to in-frame clones, with some not included. The repertoire holds some 49,000 clones, with about 95% as singletons. This sample was included in a study of T cells in tuberculosis. Overall study results and limits: Active tuberculosis alpha repertoires lay closer to GMM-specific TCRs than controls'.

The chain links TRBV11-1 to TRBJ2-5; TRBD2 is a possible D gene (5 bases). The receptor was isolated from an adult with tuberculosis. This specimen was PBMCs, taken at tuberculosis diagnosis. CDR3 loop: CASSYRGQETQYF. The DNA for the CDR3 is TGTGCCAGCAGCTATCGGGGCCAAGAGACCCAGTACTTC.